This T cell receptor (beta chain) was sequenced for a study of T cells in Graves' hyperthyroidism and ophthalmopathy. Study outcomes and limitations: Ophthalmopathy, as predicted by the model, came a median about seven months after the prediction. Separating ophthalmopathy from stable hyperthyroidism was achieved by a 13 V-J model.

This clonotype was seen a few times. Its antigen is as yet unknown. In making diagnoses, clinical symptoms, serum thyroxine and TRAb, thyroid ultrasound and orbital computed tomography were all used. RNA transcripts served as the template for amplifying TCR beta CDR3 regions. An initial round of RT-PCR targeting the TCR CDR3 relied on the HTBI primer set. TCRdb re-called the multiplex PCR reads with MiXCR, one entry per CDR3 protein. The sample lists under 450,000 distinct CDR3 sequences; about 18% were seen once. The CDR3 is 17 residues long. V was pared by 4 bases and J by 2 bases, with 11 bases of the junction left unmatched. CDR1 and CDR2 from the germline V gene are SEHNR and FQNEAQ (reference sequence).

The sequenced sample was blood. This receptor was taken from a young woman with Graves' hyperthyroidism that later progressed to Graves' ophthalmopathy. V and J are TRBV7-9 and TRBJ2-3, with 8 bases fitting TRBD2. The CDR3 region is CASSSLLLAAPTDTQYF. The CDR3 nucleotides are TGTGCCAGCAGCTCGCTACTACTAGCGGCTCCCACAGATACGCAGTATTTT.